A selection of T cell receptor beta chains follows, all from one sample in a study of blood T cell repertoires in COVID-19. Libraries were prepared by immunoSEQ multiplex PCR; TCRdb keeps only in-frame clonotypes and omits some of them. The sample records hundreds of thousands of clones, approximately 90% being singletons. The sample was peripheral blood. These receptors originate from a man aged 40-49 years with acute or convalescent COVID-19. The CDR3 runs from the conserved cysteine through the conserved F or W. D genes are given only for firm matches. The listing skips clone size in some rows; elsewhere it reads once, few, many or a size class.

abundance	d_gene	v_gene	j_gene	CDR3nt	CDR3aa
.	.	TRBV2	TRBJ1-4	TGTGCCAGCAAACCGACTGCAACTAATGAAAAACTGTTTTTT	CASKPTATNEKLFF
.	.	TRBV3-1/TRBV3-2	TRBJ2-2	TGTGCCAGCAGCCAAGTGTCGGACAGGAACACCGGGGAGCTGTTTTTT	CASSQVSDRNTGELFF
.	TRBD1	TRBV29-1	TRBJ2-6	TGCAGCGTCCCCACCCCCGGACAGGGCTCGGGGGCCAACGTCCTGACTTTC	CSVPTPGQGSGANVLTF
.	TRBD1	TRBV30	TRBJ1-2	TGTGCCTGGAGTAGATCCCGGACAGGGGGGCCCGCCTTC	CAWSRSRTGGPAF
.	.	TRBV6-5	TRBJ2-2	TGTGCCAGCGGCGGCGGGCGCCCCGTTGGCGGGGAGCTGTTTTTT	CASGGGRPVGGELFF
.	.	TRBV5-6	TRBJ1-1	TGTGCCAGCAGCTTGTCCAGGGCTGGGAACACTGAAGCTTTCTTT	CASSLSRAGNTEAFF
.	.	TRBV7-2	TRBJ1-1	TGTGCCAGCAGCTTAGGGCGGGCGGTGAACACTGAAGCTTTCTTT	CASSLGRAVNTEAFF
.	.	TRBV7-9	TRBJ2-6	TGTGCCAGCAGCTTAGGAGGGAACAACGTCCTGACTTTC	CASSLGGNNVLTF
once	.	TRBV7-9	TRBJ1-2	TGTGCCAGCGGGAACCTGGGGCAAGGTAGAGGCTATGGCTACACCTTC	CASGNLGQGRGYGYTF
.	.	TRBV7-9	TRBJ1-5	TGTGCCAGCAGCCCGTTGGGAGATCAGCCCCAGCATTTT	CASSPLGDQPQHF
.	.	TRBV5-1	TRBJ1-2	TGCGCCAGCAGCTTGGACAGATCCTATGGCTACACCTTC	CASSLDRSYGYTF
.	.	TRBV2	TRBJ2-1	TGTGCCAGCAGCCTTACTAGCTATGAGCAGTTCTTC	CASSLTSYEQFF
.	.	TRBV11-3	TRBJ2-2	TGTGCCAGCAGCTTAGAAAGAACAGGCGGCACCGGGGAGCTGTTTTTT	CASSLERTGGTGELFF
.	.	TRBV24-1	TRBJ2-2	TGTGCCACCCAGGGAAGCGGGGAGCTGTTTTTT	CATQGSGELFF
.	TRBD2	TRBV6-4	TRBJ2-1	TGTGCCAGCAGCTTGAATGGACTAGGTTTCGGGAATGAGCAGTTCTTC	CASSLNGLGFGNEQFF
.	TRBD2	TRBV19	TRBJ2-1	TGTGCCAGTAGACCGACTAGCGGGTACAATGAGCAGTTCTTC	CASRPTSGYNEQFF
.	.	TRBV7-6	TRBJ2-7	TGTGCCAGCAGCACGGGACACTTAACCTACGAGCAGTACTTC	CASSTGHLTYEQYF
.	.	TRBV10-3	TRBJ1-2	TGTGCCATCAGTGAGCCAGGGTCAGACGGCTACACCTTC	CAISEPGSDGYTF
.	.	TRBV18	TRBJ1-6	TGTGCCAGCTCACCTTCGGGGTGGGGTTCACCCCTCCACTTT	CASSPSGWGSPLHF
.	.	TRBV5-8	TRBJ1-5	TGTGCCAGCAGCTTGGGGCAGGGGCAGCCCCAGCATTTT	CASSLGQGQPQHF
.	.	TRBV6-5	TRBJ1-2	TGTGCTGTGAAACAGGGACCCAATACTAACTATGGCTACACCTTC	CAVKQGPNTNYGYTF
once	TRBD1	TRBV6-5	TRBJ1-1	TGTGCCAGCAGACGGGACAGGGGGCCGAACACTGAAACTTTCTTT	CASRRDRGPNTETFF
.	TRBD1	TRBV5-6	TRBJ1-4	TGTGCCAGCAGTTCCGGGACAGGGTATGAAAAACTGTTTTTT	CASSSGTGYEKLFF
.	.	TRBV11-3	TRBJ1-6	TGTGCCAGCAGCTCGCGGGATTCACCCCTCCACTTT	CASSSRDSPLHF
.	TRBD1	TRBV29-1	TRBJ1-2	TGCAGCGTCCCCGGGACAGACTATGGCTACACCTTC	CSVPGTDYGYTF
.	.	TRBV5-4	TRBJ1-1	TGTGCCAGCAGCCAAGGCCGGGGGATGTTGAACACTGAAGCTTTCTTT	CASSQGRGMLNTEAFF
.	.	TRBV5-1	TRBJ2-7	TGCGCCAGCAGCTTACAGGGCACCACCTACGAGCAGTACTTC	CASSLQGTTYEQYF
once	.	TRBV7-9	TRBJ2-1	TGTGCCAGCAGCCCAACCGGGGGTGAGCAGTTCTTC	CASSPTGGEQFF
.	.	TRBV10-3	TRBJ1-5	TGTGCCATCAGTCGTCAGGATAGCAATCAGCCCCAGCATTTT	CAISRQDSNQPQHF
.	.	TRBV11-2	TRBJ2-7	TGTGCCAGCAGCTTAACCCGGGATTCCTACGAGCAGTACTTC	CASSLTRDSYEQYF
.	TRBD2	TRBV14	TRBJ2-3	TGTGCCAGCAGCTTCGGGACTACCCGCACAGATACGCAGTATTTT	CASSFGTTRTDTQYF
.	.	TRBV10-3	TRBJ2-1	TGTGCCATTGAGGACTCCACAGGGGGCTCTAGCGGGGCCTACAATGAGCAGTTCTTC	CAIEDSTGGSSGAYNEQFF
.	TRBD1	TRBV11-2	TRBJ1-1	TGTGCCAGCAGCTTTCTAAAGGGGGCGAACACTGAAGCTTTCTTT	CASSFLKGANTEAFF
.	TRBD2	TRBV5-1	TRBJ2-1	TGCGCCAGCAGCTCTCCGGGACTAGCGGGGTATGGGACCGGTTACCATGAGCAGTTCTTC	CASSSPGLAGYGTGYHEQFF
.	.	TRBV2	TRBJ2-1	TGTGCCAGCACCACCATCGCGTCCGTGTACAATGAGCAGTTCTTC	CASTTIASVYNEQFF
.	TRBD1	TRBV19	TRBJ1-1	TGTGCCAGTAGGTCTGGACAGGGGATGAGGGACACTGAAGCTTTCTTT	CASRSGQGMRDTEAFF
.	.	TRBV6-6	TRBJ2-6	TGTGCCAGCAGTAAGACAGGTTCCTCTGGGGCCAACGTCCTGACTTTC	CASSKTGSSGANVLTF
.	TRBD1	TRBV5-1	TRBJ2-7	TGCGCCAGCAGCTTGGCCGGGACAGGGTTTTACGAGCAGTACTTC	CASSLAGTGFYEQYF
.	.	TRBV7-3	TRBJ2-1	TGTGCCAGCAGCTTAACGGGGGCCGATCACAATGAGCAGTTCTTC	CASSLTGADHNEQFF
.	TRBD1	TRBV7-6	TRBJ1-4	TGTGCCAGCAGCGCGGGGACAGGGGGCGCGTCCGGTGAAAAACTGTTTTTT	CASSAGTGGASGEKLFF
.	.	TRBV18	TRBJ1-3	TGTGCCAGCTCACGGGCCTTTTCTTCGGCCCGAGACACCATATATTTT	CASSRAFSSARDTIYF
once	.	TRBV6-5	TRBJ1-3	TGTGCCAGCAATGGGCAGGGACAAATTGGAAACACCATATATTTT	CASNGQGQIGNTIYF
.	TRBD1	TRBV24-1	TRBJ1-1	TGTGCCACCAGTGATGCCAGGGGGCTTGGTGAAGCTTTCTTT	CATSDARGLGEAFF
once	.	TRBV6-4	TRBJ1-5	TGTGCCAGCAGTGAATATAGCAATCAGCCCCAGCATTTT	CASSEYSNQPQHF
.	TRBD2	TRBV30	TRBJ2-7	TGTGCCTGGGACGAGGGACTAGCGGCCTACGAGCAGTACTTC	CAWDEGLAAYEQYF
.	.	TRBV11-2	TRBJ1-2	TGTGCCAGCAGCTTTGGGGAGGGCTACACCTTC	CASSFGEGYTF
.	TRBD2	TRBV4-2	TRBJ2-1	TGTGCCAGCAGCCCGGGGGGACCCGCCTACAATGAGCAGTTCTTC	CASSPGGPAYNEQFF
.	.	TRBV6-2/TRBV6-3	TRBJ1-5	TGTGCCAGCAGTTACGGTAGAGGTGATCAGCCCCAGCATTTT	CASSYGRGDQPQHF
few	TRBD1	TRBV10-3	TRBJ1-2	TGTGCCATCAGTTTGGGACAGGGTTATGGCTACACCTTC	CAISLGQGYGYTF
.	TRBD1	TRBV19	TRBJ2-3	TGTGCCAGTAGTACCAGGGGGCGCGGGGACACAGATACGCAGTATTTT	CASSTRGRGDTDTQYF
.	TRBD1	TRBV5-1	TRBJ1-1	TGCGCCAGCAGCAAACAGGGGACCACTGAAGCTTTCTTT	CASSKQGTTEAFF